The 25 T cell receptor beta chains below all came from one sample that was sequenced in a study of early T cells in non-severe SARS-CoV-2 infection. TCRdb called the 5' RACE reads again in MiXCR, with one record for every CDR3 protein. The sample has tens of thousands of distinct CDR3 sequences, 12% seen once. The sample consisted of whole blood, taken at baseline. These receptors all come from an adult who was a healthcare worker with PCR-confirmed SARS-CoV-2 infection or an uninfected control (not recorded which).

J is TRBJ1-1 and V is TRBV5-1; D perhaps matches TRBD1 (6 bases). The V gene lost 5 bases and the J gene lost 7 bases, with 18 bases spanning the gap. The CDR3 sequence is 14 residues long. Per germline, CDR1 SGHRS and CDR2 YFSETQ. The CDR3 DNA sequence: TGCGCCAGCAGGGAAGGGGGAGGTTACGTTGAAGCTTTCTTT. The encoded protein is CASREGGGYVEAFF.

The genes are TRBV28 and TRBJ2-2, with D uncertain. The CDR3 contains 15 residues. V lost 3 bases and J lost 1, with 9 bases in between. CDR1 and CDR2 from the germline V gene are MDHEN and SYDVKM. The CDR3 DNA sequence: TGTGCCAGCAGTTTCTCCCGCGGGAACACCGGGGAGCTGTTTTTT. Translation: CASSFSRGNTGELFF. Supplemented by reference TRBV28 and TRBJ2-2, the full variable domain reads DVKVTQSSRYLVKRTGEKVFLECVQDMDHENMFWYRQDPGLGLRLIYFSYDVKMKEKGDIPEGYSVSREKKERFSLILESASTNQTSMYLCASSFSRGNTGELFFGEGSRLTVL.

This clonotype was picked up many times. This rearrangement joins TRBV2 to TRBJ2-5, with no clear D. The CDR3 sequence is 12 residues long. Germline V gene lookup returns CDR1 SNHLY and CDR2 FYNNEI. V dropped 8 bases and J dropped 5 bases, with 12 bases sitting between them. Here the CDR3 reads CASSAEGETQYF. DNA for the CDR3: TGTGCCAGCTCTGCGGAAGGGGAGACCCAGTACTTC.

The chain is built from TRBV24-1 and TRBJ2-2, with D perhaps matching TRBD2 (6 bases). V lost 4 bases to trimming and J lost 1 base, with 9 bases between them. Germline V gives CDR1 KGHDR, CDR2 SFDVKD. The CDR3 is 15 amino acids. CDR3 region: CATSDAGLNTGELFF. In DNA form, the CDR3 reads TGTGCCACCAGTGACGCGGGACTGAACACCGGGGAGCTGTTTTTT.

The V call is TRBV5-1, the J call TRBJ1-5; D is undetermined. The CDR3 sequence is 13 residues long. Germline V gene sequence: CDR1 SGHRS, CDR2 YFSETQ. V lost 1 base and J lost 4, with 6 bases in between. As DNA, the CDR3 is TGCGCCAGCAGCTTGTACCTAAATCAGCCCCAGCATTTT. Residues: CASSLYLNQPQHF. Combining the CDR3 with reference TRBV5-1 and TRBJ1-5 gives the whole variable domain KAGVTQTPRYLIKTRGQQVTLSCSPISGHRSVSWYQQTPGQGLQFLFEYFSETQRNKGNFPGRFSGRQFSNSRSEMNVSTLELGDSALYLCASSLYLNQPQHFGDGTRLSIL.

The chain uses TRBV5-6 and TRBJ2-1, with D possibly matching TRBD1 (5 bases). Germline V gives CDR1 SGHDT, CDR2 YYEEEE. The CDR3 runs 15 residues. The V end was cut by 2 bases, the J end by 10 bases, with 19 bases between. CDR3 protein: CASSFGRSGLSEQFF. CDR3 in DNA: TGTGCCAGCAGCTTCGGAAGATCAGGGCTCTCAGAGCAGTTCTTC.

This clonotype was seen at least ten times. The chain is built from TRBV5-1 and TRBJ1-4; D not certain. The CDR3 length is 13 residues. The V and J ends lost 0 bases and 5 bases respectively, with 5 bases between them. Per germline, CDR1 SGHRS and CDR2 YFSETQ. The CDR3 protein is CASSLDVNEKLFF. The DNA of the CDR3 is TGCGCCAGCAGCTTGGATGTGAATGAAAAACTGTTTTTT.

This clonotype was counted between two and nine times. The chain employs TRBV5-4 and TRBJ2-3; D gene unclear. The V end was cut by 1 base, the J end by 0 bases, with 12 bases between. Germline loops: CDR1 SGHNT, CDR2 YYREEE (reference sequence). The CDR3 is 16 residues long. The CDR3 DNA is TGTGCCAGCAGCTTGTTAAGCAATCCTAGCACAGATACGCAGTATTTT. Its protein is CASSLLSNPSTDTQYF. The whole variable domain, filled in from reference TRBV5-4 and TRBJ2-3, reads ETGVTQSPTHLIKTRGQQVTLRCSSQSGHNTVSWYQQALGQGPQFIFQYYREEENGRGNFPPRFSGLQFPNYSSELNVNALELDDSALYLCASSLLSNPSTDTQYFGPGTRLTVL.

The rearrangement uses TRBV9 and TRBJ2-3; 11 bases fit TRBD2. This CDR3 comprises 19 residues. Germline trimming cut 1 base from V and 8 bases from J; bases unmatched to any gene: 18. Germline V gives CDR1 SGDLS, CDR2 YYNGEE. CDR3 in amino acids: CASSVSSLAGGPIHGTQYF. CDR3 nucleotide sequence: TGTGCCAGCAGCGTATCCTCGCTAGCGGGAGGCCCCATTCATGGTACGCAGTATTTT.

Concerning this clonotype itself: Germline and junction disagree at one end, which may indicate a read error. The chain links TRBV11-3 to TRBJ1-1; D gene unclear. This CDR3 is 15 amino acids long. Germline V lookup: CDR1 SGHNT, CDR2 YENEEA. The CDR3 DNA reads TGTGCCAGCAGCTTAGTGGGATTTGCGAACGCTGAAGCTTTCTTT. This gives the protein CASSLVGFANAEAFF.

The genes are TRBV4-1 and TRBJ2-5; 8 bases match TRBD1. The trim removed 3 bases at V and 5 bases at J, leaving 17 bases unmatched. Germline CDR1 is MGHRA and CDR2 is YSYEKL. There are 18 residues in the CDR3. CDR3 loop: CASSHPGQDPSKRETQYF. Written as DNA, the CDR3 is TGCGCCAGCAGCCATCCGGGACAGGACCCGTCCAAAAGGGAGACCCAGTACTTC.

This clonotype was counted many times. The gene calls are TRBV12-3 or TRBV12-4 and TRBJ2-4, with D possibly TRBD2 on 6 matching bases. V was shortened by 8 bases and J by 8 bases, with 19 bases between the two germline ends. The CDR3 runs 14 residues. CDR3 amino acids: CASGYSFRGYIQYF. CDR3 in DNA: TGTGCCAGCGGATACTCTTTTCGGGGGTACATTCAGTACTTC.

V and J are TRBV10-3 and TRBJ2-3; TRBD2 aligns across 7 bases. There are 20 residues in the CDR3. Germline V gene sequence: CDR1 ENHRY, CDR2 SYGVKD. V shed 2 bases and J 2 bases; nucleotides not matched to a gene: 19. CDR3 bases: TGTGCCATCAGTGAGCCCCTGGGAGGCGGGAGAAGTGGATACACAGATACGCAGTATTTT. Protein product: CAISEPLGGGRSGYTDTQYF.

The chain employs TRBV6-5 and TRBJ2-2, with 13 bases that match TRBD2. Germline V gene sequence: CDR1 MNHEY, CDR2 SVGAGI. Trimming removed 6 bases from V and 1 base from J; junction bases left unmatched: 14. CDR3 size: 20 residues. CDR3 amino acids: CASSRLAGGPNQLNTGELFF. The CDR3 nucleotides read TGTGCCAGCAGCAGACTAGCGGGGGGCCCAAATCAACTGAACACCGGGGAGCTGTTTTTT.

In its sample, this clonotype was seen a few times. The genes are TRBV10-2 and TRBJ2-1, with 10 bases lining up with TRBD2. The J segment lost 15 bases and the V segment lost 3 bases, leaving 5 bases of the junction unmatched. The germline V gene encodes CDR1 WSHSY and CDR2 SAAADI. This CDR3 has 12 residues. In nucleotides, the CDR3 is TGCGCCAGCAGTGATGCTAGCGGGAGTAGGTTCTTC. Translation gives CASSDASGSRFF.

There are a few counts of this clonotype. This sequence joins TRBV25-1 and TRBJ1-6; tentative D call: TRBD1 (6 bases). The CDR3 is 17 amino acids. CDR1 and CDR2 from the germline V gene are MGHDK and SYGVNS. The ends were cut back, 8 bases at V and 4 bases at J, with 21 bases in the middle. The CDR3 DNA sequence: TGTGCCAGCGGATCGACAGGTCTTCCGTTTTATAATTCACCCCTCCACTTT. Its protein is CASGSTGLPFYNSPLHF.

The CDR3 here is CSVDRPHGGLSDTQYF. CDR3 nucleotide sequence: TGCAGCGTTGATCGTCCCCACGGGGGATTGTCAGATACGCAGTATTTT. This chain connects TRBV29-1 to TRBJ2-3; D perhaps matches TRBD2 (6 bases). The CDR3 contains 16 residues. Looked up from germline, CDR1 is SQVTM and CDR2 is ANQGSEA. Trimming took 3 bases from V and 4 from J, leaving 20 bases between them.

In this sample, this clonotype turned up a few times. V is TRBV6-2 or TRBV6-3 and J is TRBJ1-6; weak D call: TRBD1 (5 bases). From germline, CDR1 is MNHEY and CDR2 SVGEGT. The length of the CDR3 is 15 residues. Between the trimmed V and J ends, which lost 6 bases and 8 bases, there was a span of 17 bases. The CDR3 loop reads CASRPDRTNYSPLHF. CDR3 in DNA: TGTGCCAGCAGACCCGACCGGACAAATTATTCACCCCTCCACTTT.

There are a few counts of this clonotype. V is TRBV7-4 and J is TRBJ2-5; unclear D gene. The germline CDR1 and CDR2 sequences are SGHVT and SQSDAQ. CDR3 length: 11 amino acids. CDR3 nucleotides: TGTACCGGGCCGGGTGAAGAGACCCAGTACTTC. It encodes CTGPGEETQYF.

This chain connects TRBV10-2 to TRBJ2-1; TRBD2 matches at 8 bases. The germline gives CDR1 WSHSY, CDR2 SAAADI. CDR3 length equals 13 residues. After removal of 5 bases from V and 4 bases from J, the junction contained 1 base not matched to a gene. CDR3 nucleotides: TGCGCCAGCAGTAGCGGGGGATACAATGAGCAGTTCTTC. Translated, it gives CASSSGGYNEQFF.

There are many counts of this clonotype. The V and J genes are TRBV7-6 and TRBJ2-3, with 11 bases aligning to TRBD2. Trimming cost V 0 bases and J 0 bases; bases outside gene matches: 2. Germline CDR1 is SGHVS and CDR2 is FNYEAQ. This CDR3 has 17 residues. In nucleotides, the CDR3 is TGTGCCAGCAGCTTAGCGCCTAGCGGGGGGAGCACAGATACGCAGTATTTT. Its translation: CASSLAPSGGSTDTQYF. Full variable domain (missing parts from reference TRBV7-6 and TRBJ2-3): GAGVSQSPRYKVTKRGQDVALRCDPISGHVSLYWYRQALGQGPEFLTYFNYEAQQDKSGLPNDRFSAERPEGSISTLTIQRTEQRDSAMYRCASSLAPSGGSTDTQYFGPGTRLTVL.

The chain links TRBV6-1 to TRBJ2-1, with 8 bases fitting TRBD1. Germline lookup yields CDR1 MNHNS and CDR2 SASEGT. V shed 5 bases, J shed 4 bases, and the junction held 4 bases outside the gene matches. The CDR3 runs to 14 residues. The CDR3 sequence is CASSRTGTYNEQFF. The CDR3 DNA follows: TGTGCCAGCAGTAGGACAGGGACATACAATGAGCAGTTCTTC.

This chain uses TRBV7-2 with TRBJ1-5, with D unclear. The V end lost 2 bases, the J end lost 15 bases, and 2 bases lay between the germline ends. CDR3 length equals 8 residues. Germline values: CDR1 SGHTA, CDR2 FQGNSA. The CDR3 DNA sequence: TGTGCCAGCAGCTTACCGCATTTT. Its protein product is CASSLPHF.

This clonotype was seen repeatedly, ten times or more. This sequence joins TRBV5-1 and TRBJ2-1; 11 bases map to TRBD1. CDR3 length equals 14 residues. V was clipped by 4 bases and J by 6 bases; unmatched bases: 3. CDR1 is SGHRS, CDR2 YFSETQ, per germline. The CDR3 region is CASSPGTGGNEQFF. In DNA form, the CDR3 reads TGCGCCAGCAGCCCAGGGACAGGGGGCAATGAGCAGTTCTTC.

This chain uses TRBV9 with TRBJ1-6; D uncertain. The CDR3 loop spans 15 amino acids. Trimming removed 0 bases from V and 5 bases from J, with 9 bases in between. CDR1 and CDR2 from the germline V gene are SGDLS and YYNGEE. The CDR3 coding sequence is TGTGCCAGCAGCGTAGAGGGTAACCATAATTCACCCCTCCACTTT. Its translation: CASSVEGNHNSPLHF. The whole variable domain, remainder taken from reference TRBV9 and TRBJ1-6, is DSGVTQTPKHLITATGQRVTLRCSPRSGDLSVYWYQQSLDQGLQFLIQYYNGEERAKGNILERFSAQQFPDLHSELNLSSLELGDSALYFCASSVEGNHNSPLHFGNGTRLTVT.